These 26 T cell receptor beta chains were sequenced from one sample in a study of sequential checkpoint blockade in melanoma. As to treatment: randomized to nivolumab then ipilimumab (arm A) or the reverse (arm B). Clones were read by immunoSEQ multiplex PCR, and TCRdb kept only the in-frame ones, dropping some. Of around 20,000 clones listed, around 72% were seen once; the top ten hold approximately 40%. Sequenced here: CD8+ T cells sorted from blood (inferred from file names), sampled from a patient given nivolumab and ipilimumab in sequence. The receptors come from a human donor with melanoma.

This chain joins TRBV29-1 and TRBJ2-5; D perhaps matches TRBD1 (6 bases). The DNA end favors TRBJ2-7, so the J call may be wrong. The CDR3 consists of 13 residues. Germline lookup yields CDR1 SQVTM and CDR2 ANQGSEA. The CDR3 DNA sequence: TGCAGCGCTATGACAGGAATTTCCTACGAGCAGTACTTC. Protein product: CSAMTGISYEQYF.

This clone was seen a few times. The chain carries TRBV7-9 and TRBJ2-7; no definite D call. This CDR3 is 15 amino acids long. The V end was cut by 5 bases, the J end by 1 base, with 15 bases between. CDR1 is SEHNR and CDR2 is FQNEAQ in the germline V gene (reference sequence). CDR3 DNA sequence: TGTGCCAGCAGCCACTTCTATTTGAGATCCTACGAGCAGTACTTC. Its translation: CASSHFYLRSYEQYF.

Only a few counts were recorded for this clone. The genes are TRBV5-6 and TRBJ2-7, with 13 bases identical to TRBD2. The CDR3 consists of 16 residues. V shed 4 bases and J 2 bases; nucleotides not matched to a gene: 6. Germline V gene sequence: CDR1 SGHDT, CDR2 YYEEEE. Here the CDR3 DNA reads TGTGCCAGCAGCGGTGTTACTAGCGGGAGGGCCTACGAGCAGTACTTC. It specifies CASSGVTSGRAYEQYF.

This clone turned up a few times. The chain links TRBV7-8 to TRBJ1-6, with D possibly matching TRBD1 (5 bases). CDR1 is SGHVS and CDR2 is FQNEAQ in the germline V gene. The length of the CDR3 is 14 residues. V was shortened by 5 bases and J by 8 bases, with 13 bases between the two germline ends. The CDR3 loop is CASSPPSQDSPLHF. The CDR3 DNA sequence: TGTGCCAGCAGCCCCCCCTCACAGGATTCACCCCTCCACTTT. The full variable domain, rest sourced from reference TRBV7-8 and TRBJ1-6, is GAGVSQSPRYKVAKRGQDVALRCDPISGHVSLFWYQQALGQGPEFLTYFQNEAQLDKSGLPSDRFFAERPEGSVSTLKIQRTQQEDSAVYLCASSPPSQDSPLHFGNGTRLTVT.

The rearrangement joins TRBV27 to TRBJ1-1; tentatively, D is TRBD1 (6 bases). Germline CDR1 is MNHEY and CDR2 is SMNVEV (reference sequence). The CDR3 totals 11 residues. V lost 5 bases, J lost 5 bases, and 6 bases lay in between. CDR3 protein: CASSRGTEAFF. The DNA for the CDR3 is TGTGCCAGCAGTAGGGGGACTGAAGCTTTCTTT.

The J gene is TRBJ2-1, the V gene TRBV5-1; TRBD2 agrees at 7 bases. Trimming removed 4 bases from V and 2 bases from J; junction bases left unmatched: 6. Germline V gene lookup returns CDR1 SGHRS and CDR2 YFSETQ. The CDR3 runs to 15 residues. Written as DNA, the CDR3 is TGCGCCAGCAGCCCACCTAGCGGTCCCTACAATGAGCAGTTCTTC. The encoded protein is CASSPPSGPYNEQFF.

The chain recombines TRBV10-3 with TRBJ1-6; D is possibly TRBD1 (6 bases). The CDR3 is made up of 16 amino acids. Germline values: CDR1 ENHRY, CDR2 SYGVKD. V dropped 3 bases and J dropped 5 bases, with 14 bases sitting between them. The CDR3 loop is CAISEGYRVDNSPLHF. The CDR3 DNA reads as TGTGCCATCAGTGAAGGGTACAGGGTCGATAATTCACCCCTCCACTTT.

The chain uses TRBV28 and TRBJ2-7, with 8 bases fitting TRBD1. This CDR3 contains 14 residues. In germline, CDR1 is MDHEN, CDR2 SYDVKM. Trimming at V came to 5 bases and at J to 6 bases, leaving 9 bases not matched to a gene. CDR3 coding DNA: TGTGCCAGCAGTCTGACAGGGGTAGCTGGCGAGCAGTACTTC. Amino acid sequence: CASSLTGVAGEQYF.

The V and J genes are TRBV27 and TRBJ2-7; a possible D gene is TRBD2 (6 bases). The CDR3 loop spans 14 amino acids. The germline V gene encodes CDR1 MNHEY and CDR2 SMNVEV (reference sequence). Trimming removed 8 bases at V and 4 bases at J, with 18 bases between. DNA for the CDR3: TGTGCCAGCCGGGGTGGCCCGGGGGTTTACGAGCAGTACTTC. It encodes CASRGGPGVYEQYF.

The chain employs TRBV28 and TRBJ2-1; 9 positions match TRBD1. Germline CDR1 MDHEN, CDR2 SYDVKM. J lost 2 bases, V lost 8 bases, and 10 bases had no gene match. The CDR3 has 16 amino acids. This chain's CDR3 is CASSAQGQGAYNEQFF. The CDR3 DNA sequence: TGTGCCAGCTCGGCCCAGGGACAGGGCGCCTACAATGAGCAGTTCTTC.

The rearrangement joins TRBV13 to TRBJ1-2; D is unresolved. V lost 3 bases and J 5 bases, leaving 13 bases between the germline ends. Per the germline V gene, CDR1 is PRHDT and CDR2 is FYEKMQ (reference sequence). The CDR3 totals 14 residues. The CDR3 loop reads CASSFSGSMYGYTF. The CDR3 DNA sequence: TGTGCCAGCAGCTTCTCCGGGAGTATGTATGGCTACACCTTC.

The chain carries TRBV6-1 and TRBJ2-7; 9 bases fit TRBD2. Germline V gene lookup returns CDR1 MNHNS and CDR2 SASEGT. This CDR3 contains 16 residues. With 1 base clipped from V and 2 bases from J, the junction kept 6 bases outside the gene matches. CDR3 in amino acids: CASSEGSSGITYEQYF. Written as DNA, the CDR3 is TGTGCCAGCAGTGAAGGTTCTAGCGGGATTACCTACGAGCAGTACTTC.

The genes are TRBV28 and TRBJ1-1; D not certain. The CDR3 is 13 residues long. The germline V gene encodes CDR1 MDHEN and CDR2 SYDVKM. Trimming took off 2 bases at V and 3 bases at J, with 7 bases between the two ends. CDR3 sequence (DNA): TGTGCCAGCAGTTTAAATGCGGACACTGAAGCTTTCTTT. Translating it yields CASSLNADTEAFF. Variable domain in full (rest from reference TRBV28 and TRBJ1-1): DVKVTQSSRYLVKRTGEKVFLECVQDMDHENMFWYRQDPGLGLRLIYFSYDVKMKEKGDIPEGYSVSREKKERFSLILESASTNQTSMYLCASSLNADTEAFFGQGTRLTVV.

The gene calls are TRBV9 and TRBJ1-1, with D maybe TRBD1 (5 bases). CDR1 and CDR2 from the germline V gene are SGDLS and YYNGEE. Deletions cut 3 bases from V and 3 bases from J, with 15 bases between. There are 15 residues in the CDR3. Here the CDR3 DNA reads TGTGCCAGCAGCGATCCCGCGGGGGTCGACACTGAAGCTTTCTTT. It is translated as CASSDPAGVDTEAFF.

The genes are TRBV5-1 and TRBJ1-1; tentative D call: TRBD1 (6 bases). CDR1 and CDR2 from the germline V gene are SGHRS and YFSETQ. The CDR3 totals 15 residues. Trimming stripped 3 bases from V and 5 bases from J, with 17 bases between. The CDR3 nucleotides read TGCGCCAGCAGCTCCCTTACAGGGATAACTACTGAAGCTTTCTTT. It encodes CASSSLTGITTEAFF.

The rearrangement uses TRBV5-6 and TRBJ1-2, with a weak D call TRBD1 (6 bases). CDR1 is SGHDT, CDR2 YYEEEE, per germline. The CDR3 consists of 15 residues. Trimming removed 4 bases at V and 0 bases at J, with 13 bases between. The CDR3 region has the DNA TGTGCCAGCAGCGGTACAGGGTGGACTAACTATGGCTACACCTTC. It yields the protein CASSGTGWTNYGYTF. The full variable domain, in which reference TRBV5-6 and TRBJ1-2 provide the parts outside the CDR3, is DAGVTQSPTHLIKTRGQQVTLRCSPKSGHDTVSWYQQALGQGPQFIFQYYEEEERQRGNFPDRFSGHQFPNYSSELNVNALLLGDSALYLCASSGTGWTNYGYTFGSGTRLTVV.

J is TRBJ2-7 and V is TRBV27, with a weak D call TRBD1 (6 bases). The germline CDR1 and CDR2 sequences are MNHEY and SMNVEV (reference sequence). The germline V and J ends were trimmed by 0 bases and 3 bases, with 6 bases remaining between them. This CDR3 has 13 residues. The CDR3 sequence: CASSLSDSYEQYF. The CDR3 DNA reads TGTGCCAGCAGTTTATCGGACAGCTACGAGCAGTACTTC.

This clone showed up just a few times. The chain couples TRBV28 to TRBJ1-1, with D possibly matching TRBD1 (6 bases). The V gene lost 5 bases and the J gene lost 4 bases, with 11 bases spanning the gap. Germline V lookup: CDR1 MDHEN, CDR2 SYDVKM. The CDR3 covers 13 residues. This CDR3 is CASSPGQITEAFF. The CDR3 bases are TGTGCCAGCAGTCCTGGACAGATCACTGAAGCTTTCTTT.

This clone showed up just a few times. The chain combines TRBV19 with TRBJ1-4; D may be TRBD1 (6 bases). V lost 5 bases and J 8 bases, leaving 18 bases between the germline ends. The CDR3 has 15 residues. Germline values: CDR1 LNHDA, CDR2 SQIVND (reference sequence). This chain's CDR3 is CASSQRDTPREKLFF. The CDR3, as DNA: TGTGCCAGTAGTCAGAGGGACACGCCGCGGGAAAAACTGTTTTTT.

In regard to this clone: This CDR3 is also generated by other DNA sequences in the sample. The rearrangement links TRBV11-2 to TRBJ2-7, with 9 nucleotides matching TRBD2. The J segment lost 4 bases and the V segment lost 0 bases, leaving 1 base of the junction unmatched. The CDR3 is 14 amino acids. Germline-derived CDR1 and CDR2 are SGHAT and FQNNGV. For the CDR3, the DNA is TGTGCCAGCAGCTTAGAAGCGGGAGGATACGAGCAGTACTTC. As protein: CASSLEAGGYEQYF.

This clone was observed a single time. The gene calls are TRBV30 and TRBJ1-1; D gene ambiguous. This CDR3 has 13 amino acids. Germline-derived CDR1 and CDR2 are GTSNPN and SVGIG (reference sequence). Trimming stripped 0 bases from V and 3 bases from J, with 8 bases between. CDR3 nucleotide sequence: TGTGCCTGGAGTGTACACGGAGACACTGAAGCTTTCTTT. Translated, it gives CAWSVHGDTEAFF.

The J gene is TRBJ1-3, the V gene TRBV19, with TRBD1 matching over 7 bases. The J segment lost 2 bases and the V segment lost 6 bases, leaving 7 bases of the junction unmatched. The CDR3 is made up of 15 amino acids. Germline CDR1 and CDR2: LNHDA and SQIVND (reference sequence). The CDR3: CASRRQGTAGNTIYF. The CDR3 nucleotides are TGTGCCAGTAGACGTCAGGGGACAGCTGGAAACACCATATATTTT.

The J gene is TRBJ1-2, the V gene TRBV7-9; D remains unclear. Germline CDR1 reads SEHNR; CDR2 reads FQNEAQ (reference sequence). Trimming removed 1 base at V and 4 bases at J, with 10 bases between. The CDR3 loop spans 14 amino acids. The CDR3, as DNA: TGTGCCAGCAGCTTAGGCGGGGAGGCCTATGGCTACACCTTC. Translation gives CASSLGGEAYGYTF.

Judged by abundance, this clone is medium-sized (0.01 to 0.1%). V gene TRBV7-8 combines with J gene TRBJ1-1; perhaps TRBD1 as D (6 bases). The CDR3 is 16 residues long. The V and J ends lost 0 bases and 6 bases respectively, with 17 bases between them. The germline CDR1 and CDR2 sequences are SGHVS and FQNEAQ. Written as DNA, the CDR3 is TGTGCCAGCAGCTTAGCGTCGGTGGGGGCCGGGGCTGAAGCTTTCTTT. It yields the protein CASSLASVGAGAEAFF. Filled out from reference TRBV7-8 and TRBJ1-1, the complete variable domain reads GAGVSQSPRYKVAKRGQDVALRCDPISGHVSLFWYQQALGQGPEFLTYFQNEAQLDKSGLPSDRFFAERPEGSVSTLKIQRTQQEDSAVYLCASSLASVGAGAEAFFGQGTRLTVV.

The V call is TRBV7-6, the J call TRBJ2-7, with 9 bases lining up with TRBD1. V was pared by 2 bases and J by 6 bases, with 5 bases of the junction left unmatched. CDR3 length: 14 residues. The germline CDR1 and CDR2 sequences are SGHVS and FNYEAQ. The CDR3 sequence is CASSLSGTGSEQYF. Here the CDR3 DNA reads TGTGCCAGCAGCTTAAGCGGGACAGGGAGCGAGCAGTACTTC.

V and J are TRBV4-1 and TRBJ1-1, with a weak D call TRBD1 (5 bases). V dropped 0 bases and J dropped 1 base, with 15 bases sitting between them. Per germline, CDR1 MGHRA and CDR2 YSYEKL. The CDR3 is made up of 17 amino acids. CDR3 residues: CASSQDFGRVANTEAFF. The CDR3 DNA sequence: TGCGCCAGCAGCCAAGATTTTGGCAGGGTAGCGAACACTGAAGCTTTCTTT.